The source of this T cell receptor (beta chain) is a study of CD8 T cell repertoires and HIV-1 epitope variants. Study as a whole: Each of Twenty-five Gag and Nef epitope peptides stimulated a separate culture. Control wells had CMV/EBV/flu peptides, negative Ebola AY9, or no peptide. 1M T cells were kept uncultured as a baseline.

TCRdb's table, derived via immunoSEQ multiplex PCR, lists solely in-frame clones and lacks some. The sample lists approximately 5,000 clones, 66% occurring once. Findings and limits, study-wide: Of nine antigen-specific beta clonotypes, about six appeared to cross-react with escape variants.

Note on this clone: Its antigen is still unknown.

The material sequenced was cultured CD8+ T cells derived from PBMCs. This receptor was taken from a male donor with HIV.

The CDR3 DNA reads TGTGCAACCCGGCGGCAGGGTAGGGGCTACACCTTC. This gives the protein CATRRQGRGYTF. This chain links TRBV12-2 with TRBJ1-2; TRBD1, the table's D call, lacks a check against the DNA. TRBV12-2 represents a pseudogene. The CDR3 has 12 amino acids.